These T cell receptor beta chains were read from a single sample in a study of T-cell reconstitution after alpha-beta-depleted transplantation in children. From the PCR reads, TCRdb called clonotypes with MiXCR, one entry per CDR3 protein. The table shows 500,000 or so distinct CDR3 sequences, with approximately 10% occurring only once. Specimen: PBMCs, mostly from graft donor cells, collected 180 days after TCRalphabeta/CD19-depleted stem cell transplant. The receptors were sampled from a female patient aged 2-15 years who had a stem cell transplant for aplastic anemia, so the T cells may come from the graft donor. The CDR3 runs from the conserved cysteine through the conserved F or W. The D gene is left open where the match is weak. A row's size may be missing; if present it is once, few, many or a size class.

D gene | clone size | J gene | V gene | CDR3 protein | CDR3 DNA
NA | few | TRBJ1-2 | TRBV12-3/TRBV12-4 | CASSWMAANYGYTF | TGTGCCAGCAGTTGGATGGCAGCTAACTATGGCTACACCTTC
NA | NA | TRBJ1-2 | TRBV7-9 | CASSLAGRPGGDGYTF | TGTGCCAGCAGCTTAGCGGGACGGCCCGGAGGGGATGGCTACACCTTC
TRBD2 | NA | TRBJ2-5 | TRBV7-2 | CASSPKLAGYGETQYF | TGTGCCAGCAGCCCAAAGCTAGCGGGATACGGGGAGACCCAGTACTTC
NA | NA | TRBJ2-3 | TRBV6-1 | CASSGGTSTDTQYF | TGTGCCAGCAGTGGGGGAACAAGCACAGATACGCAGTATTTT
NA | many | TRBJ1-4 | TRBV28 | CASSAQGREKLFF | TGTGCCAGCTCTGCACAGGGAAGGGAAAAACTGTTTTTT
NA | NA | TRBJ2-3 | TRBV5-1 | CASSFGRAQYF | TGCGCCAGCAGCTTTGGGCGAGCGCAGTATTTT
NA | NA | TRBJ2-6 | TRBV28 | CASSLWASGANVLTF | TGTGCCAGCAGTTTATGGGCGTCTGGGGCCAACGTCCTGACTTTC
NA | many | TRBJ2-2 | TRBV24-1 | CATSARSGELFF | TGTGCCACCAGTGCAAGATCCGGGGAGCTGTTTTTT
NA | many | TRBJ2-1 | TRBV7-2 | CASSLVADGWEQFF | TGTGCCAGCAGCTTAGTAGCGGATGGCTGGGAGCAGTTCTTC
TRBD2 | NA | TRBJ2-2 | TRBV4-3 | CASSPYPDRDLAGHTGELFF | TGCGCCAGCAGCCCCTATCCGGACAGAGACCTAGCGGGACATACCGGGGAGCTGTTTTTT
NA | many | TRBJ2-3 | TRBV5-5 | CASSLVAGWTDTQYF | TGTGCCAGCAGCTTGGTTGCGGGGTGGACAGATACGCAGTATTTT
NA | many | TRBJ1-1 | TRBV7-8 | CASSPDWVNTEAFF | TGTGCCAGCAGCCCCGACTGGGTGAACACTGAAGCTTTCTTT